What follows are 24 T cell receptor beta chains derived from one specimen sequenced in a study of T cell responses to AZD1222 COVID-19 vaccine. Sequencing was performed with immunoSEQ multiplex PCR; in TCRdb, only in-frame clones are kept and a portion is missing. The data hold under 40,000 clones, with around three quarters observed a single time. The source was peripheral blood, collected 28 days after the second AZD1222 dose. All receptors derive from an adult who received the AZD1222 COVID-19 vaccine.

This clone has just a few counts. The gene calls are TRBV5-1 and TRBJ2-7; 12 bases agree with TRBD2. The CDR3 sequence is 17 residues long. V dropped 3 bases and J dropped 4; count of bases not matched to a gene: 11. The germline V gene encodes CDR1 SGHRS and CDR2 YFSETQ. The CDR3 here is CASSWWRLAGDSYEQYV. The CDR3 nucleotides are TGCGCCAGCAGCTGGTGGAGACTAGCGGGAGATAGTTACGAGCAGTACGTC.

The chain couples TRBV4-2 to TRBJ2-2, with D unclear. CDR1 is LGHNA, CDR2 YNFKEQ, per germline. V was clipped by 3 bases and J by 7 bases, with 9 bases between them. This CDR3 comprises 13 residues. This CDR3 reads CASSQASVGELFF. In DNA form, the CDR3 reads TGTGCCAGCAGCCAGGCATCGGTCGGGGAGCTGTTTTTT.

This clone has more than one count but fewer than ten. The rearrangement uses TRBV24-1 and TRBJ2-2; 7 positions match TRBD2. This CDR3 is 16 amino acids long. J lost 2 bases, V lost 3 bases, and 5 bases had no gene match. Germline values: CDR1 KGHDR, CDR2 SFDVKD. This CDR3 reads CATSDIGGSNTGELFF. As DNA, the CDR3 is TGTGCCACCAGTGATATCGGCGGGAGTAACACCGGGGAGCTGTTTTTT.

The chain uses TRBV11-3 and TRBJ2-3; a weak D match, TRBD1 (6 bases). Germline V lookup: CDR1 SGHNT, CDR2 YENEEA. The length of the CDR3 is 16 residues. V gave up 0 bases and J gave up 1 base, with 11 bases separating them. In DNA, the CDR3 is TGTGCCAGCAGCTTAGATCAGGGGATAGGCACAGATACGCAGTATTTT. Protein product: CASSLDQGIGTDTQYF.

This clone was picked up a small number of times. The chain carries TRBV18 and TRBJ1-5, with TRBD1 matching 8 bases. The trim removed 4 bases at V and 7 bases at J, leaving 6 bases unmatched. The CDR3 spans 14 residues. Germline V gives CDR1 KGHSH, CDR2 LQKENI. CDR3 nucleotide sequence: TGTGCCAGCTCACTGCAGGGGGCACGGCAGCCCCAGCATTTT. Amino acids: CASSLQGARQPQHF.

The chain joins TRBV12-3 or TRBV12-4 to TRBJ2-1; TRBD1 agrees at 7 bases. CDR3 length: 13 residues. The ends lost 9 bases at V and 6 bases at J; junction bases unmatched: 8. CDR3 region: CASNRGGINEQFF. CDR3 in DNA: TGTGCCAGTAACAGGGGTGGGATCAATGAGCAGTTCTTC.

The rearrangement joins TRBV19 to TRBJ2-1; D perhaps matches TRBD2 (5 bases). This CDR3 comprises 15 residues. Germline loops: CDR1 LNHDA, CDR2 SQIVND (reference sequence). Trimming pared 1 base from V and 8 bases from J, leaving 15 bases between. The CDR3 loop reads CASSIGGGSLDEQFF. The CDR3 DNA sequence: TGTGCCAGTAGTATAGGAGGAGGTAGTTTGGATGAGCAGTTCTTC.

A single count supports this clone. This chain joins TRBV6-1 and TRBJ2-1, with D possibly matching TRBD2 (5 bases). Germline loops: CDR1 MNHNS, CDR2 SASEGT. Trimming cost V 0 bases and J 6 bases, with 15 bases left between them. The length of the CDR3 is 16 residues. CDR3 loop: CASSEARRVWLNEQFF. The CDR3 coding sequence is TGTGCCAGCAGTGAAGCGAGGCGGGTGTGGCTCAATGAGCAGTTCTTC.

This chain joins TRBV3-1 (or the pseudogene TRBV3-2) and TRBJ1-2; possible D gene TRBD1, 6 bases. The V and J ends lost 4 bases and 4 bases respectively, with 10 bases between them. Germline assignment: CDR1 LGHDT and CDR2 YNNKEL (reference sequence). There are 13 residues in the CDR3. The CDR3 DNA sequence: TGTGCCAGCAGCCGGCGGACAGTCTATGGCTACACCTTC. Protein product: CASSRRTVYGYTF.

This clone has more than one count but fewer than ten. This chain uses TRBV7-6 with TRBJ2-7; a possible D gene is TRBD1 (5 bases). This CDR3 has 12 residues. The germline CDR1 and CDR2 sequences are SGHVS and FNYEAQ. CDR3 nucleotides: TGTGCCAGCAGCCTCCCTTACGACAGTTGGCATGTC. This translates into CASSLPYDSWHV.

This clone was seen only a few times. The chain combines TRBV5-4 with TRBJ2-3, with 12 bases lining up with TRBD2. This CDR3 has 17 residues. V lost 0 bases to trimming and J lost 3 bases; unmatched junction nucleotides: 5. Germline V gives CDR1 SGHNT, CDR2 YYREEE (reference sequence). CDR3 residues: CASSLGQTSGRTDTQYF. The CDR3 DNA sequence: TGTGCCAGCAGCTTGGGCCAGACTAGCGGGAGAACAGATACGCAGTATTTT.

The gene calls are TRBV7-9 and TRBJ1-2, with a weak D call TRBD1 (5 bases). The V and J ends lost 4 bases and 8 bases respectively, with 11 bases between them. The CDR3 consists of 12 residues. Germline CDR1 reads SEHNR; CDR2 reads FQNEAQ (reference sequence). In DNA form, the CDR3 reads TGTGCCAGCAGCTCCCAGGGAGTCGGCTACACCTTC. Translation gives CASSSQGVGYTF.

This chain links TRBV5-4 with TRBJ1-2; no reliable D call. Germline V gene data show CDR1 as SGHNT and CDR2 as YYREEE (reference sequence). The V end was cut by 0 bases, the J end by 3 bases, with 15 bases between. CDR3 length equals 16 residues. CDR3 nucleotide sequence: TGTGCCAGCAGCTTGGCCCTAGGAAGGGAAGACTATGGCTACACCTTC. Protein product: CASSLALGREDYGYTF.

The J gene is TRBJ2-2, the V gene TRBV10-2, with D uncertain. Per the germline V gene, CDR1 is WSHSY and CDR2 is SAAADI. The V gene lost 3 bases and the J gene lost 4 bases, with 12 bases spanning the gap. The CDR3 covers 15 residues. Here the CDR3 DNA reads TGCGCCAGCAGTGATGGCAAACGCTTCACCGGGGAGCTGTTTTTT. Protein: CASSDGKRFTGELFF.

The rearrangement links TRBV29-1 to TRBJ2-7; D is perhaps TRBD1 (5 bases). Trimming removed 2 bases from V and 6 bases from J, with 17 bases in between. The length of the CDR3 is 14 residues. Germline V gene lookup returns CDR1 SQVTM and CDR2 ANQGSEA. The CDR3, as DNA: TGCAGCGTTGAAAACCCCAAGGGGCCTGGCGAGCAGTACTTC. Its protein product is CSVENPKGPGEQYF.

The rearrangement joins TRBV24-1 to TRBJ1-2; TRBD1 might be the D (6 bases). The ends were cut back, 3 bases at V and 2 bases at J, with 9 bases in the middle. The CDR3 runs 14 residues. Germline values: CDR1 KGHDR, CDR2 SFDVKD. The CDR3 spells CATSDRDNNYGYTF. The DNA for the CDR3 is TGTGCCACCAGTGATAGGGACAACAACTATGGCTACACCTTC.

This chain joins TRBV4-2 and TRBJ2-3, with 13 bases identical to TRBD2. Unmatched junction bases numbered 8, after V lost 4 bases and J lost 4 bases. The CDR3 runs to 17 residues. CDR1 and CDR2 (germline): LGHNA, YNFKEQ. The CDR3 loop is CASSPLTSGGQADTQYF. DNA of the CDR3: TGTGCCAGCAGCCCCCTGACTAGCGGGGGGCAGGCAGATACGCAGTATTTT.

CDR3 in DNA: TGTGCCAGCAGCTCCGAGACTAGCGGGGACGGGGAGACCCAGTACTTC. Translating it yields CASSSETSGDGETQYF. The V call is TRBV11-2, the J call TRBJ2-5; 11 nucleotides agree with TRBD2. Unmatched junction bases numbered 9, after V lost 4 bases and J lost 5 bases. CDR3 length: 16 amino acids. Germline values: CDR1 SGHAT, CDR2 FQNNGV.

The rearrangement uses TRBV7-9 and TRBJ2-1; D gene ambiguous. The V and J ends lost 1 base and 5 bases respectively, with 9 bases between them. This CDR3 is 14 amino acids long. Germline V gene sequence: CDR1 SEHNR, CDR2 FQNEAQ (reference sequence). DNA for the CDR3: TGTGCCAGCAGCTTAGTATTAAGTCACAATGAGCAGTTCTTC. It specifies CASSLVLSHNEQFF.

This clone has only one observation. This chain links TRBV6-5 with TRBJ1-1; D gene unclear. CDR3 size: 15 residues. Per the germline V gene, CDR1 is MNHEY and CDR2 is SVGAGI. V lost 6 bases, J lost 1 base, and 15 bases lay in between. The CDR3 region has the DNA TGTGCCAGCAGAGTTCCGGGGATAGCGAACACTGAAGCTTTCTTT. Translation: CASRVPGIANTEAFF.

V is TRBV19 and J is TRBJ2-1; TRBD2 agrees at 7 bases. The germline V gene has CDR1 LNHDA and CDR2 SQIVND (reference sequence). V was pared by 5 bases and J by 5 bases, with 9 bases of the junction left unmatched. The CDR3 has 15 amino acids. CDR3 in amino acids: CASSRTSWGHNEQFF. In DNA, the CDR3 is TGTGCCAGTAGTCGGACTAGTTGGGGTCACAATGAGCAGTTCTTC.

CDR3 coding DNA: TGTGCCAGTAGTATCTTCGGGACTAGCGTTGAGACCCAGTACTTC. Residues: CASSIFGTSVETQYF. V is TRBV19 and J is TRBJ2-5; 10 nucleotides line up with TRBD2. This CDR3 is built from 15 residues. V shed 3 bases, J shed 5 bases, and the junction held 6 bases outside the gene matches. Germline V gives CDR1 LNHDA, CDR2 SQIVND (reference sequence). The full variable domain, with the rest looked up from reference TRBV19 and TRBJ2-5, is DGGITQSPKYLFRKEGQNVTLSCEQNLNHDAMYWYRQDPGQGLRLIYYSQIVNDFQKGDIAEGYSVSREKKESFPLTVTSAQKNPTAFYLCASSIFGTSVETQYFGPGTRLLVL.

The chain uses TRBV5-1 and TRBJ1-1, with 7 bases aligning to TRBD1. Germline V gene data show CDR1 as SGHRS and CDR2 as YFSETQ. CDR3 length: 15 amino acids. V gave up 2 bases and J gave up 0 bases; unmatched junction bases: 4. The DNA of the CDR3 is TGCGCCAGCAGCTTCGCTACAGGGGTGAACACTGAAGCTTTCTTT. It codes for CASSFATGVNTEAFF.

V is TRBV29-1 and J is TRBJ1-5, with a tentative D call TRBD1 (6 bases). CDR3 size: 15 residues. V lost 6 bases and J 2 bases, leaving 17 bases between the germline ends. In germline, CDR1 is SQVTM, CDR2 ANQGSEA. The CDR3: CSVLTTGTGNQPQHF. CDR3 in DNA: TGCAGCGTGCTCACTACAGGGACGGGCAATCAGCCCCAGCATTTT.